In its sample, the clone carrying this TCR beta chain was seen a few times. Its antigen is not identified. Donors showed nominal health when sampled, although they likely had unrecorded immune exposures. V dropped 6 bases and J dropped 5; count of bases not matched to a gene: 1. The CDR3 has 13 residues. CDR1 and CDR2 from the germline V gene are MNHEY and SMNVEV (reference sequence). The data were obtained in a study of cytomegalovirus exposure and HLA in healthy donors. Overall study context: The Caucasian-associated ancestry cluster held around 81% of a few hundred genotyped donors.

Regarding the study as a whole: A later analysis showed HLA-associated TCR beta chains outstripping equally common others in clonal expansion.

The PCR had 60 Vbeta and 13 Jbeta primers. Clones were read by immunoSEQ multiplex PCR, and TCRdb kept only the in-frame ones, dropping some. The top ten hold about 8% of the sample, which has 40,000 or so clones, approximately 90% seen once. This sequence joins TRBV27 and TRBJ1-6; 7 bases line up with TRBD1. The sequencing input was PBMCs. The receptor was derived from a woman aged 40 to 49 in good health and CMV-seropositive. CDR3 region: CASSGTDNSPLHF. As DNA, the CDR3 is TGTGCCAGCAGCGGGACAGATAATTCACCCCTCCACTTT.